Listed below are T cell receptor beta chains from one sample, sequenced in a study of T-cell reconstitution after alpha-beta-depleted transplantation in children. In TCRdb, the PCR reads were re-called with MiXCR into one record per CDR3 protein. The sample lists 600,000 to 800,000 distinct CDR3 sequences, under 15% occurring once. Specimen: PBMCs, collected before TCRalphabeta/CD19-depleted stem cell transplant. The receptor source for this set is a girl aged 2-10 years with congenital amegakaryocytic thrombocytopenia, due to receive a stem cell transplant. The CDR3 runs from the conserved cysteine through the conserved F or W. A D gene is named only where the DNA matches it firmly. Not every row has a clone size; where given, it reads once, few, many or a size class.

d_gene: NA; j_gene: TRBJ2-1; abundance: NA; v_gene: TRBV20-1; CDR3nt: TGCAGTGCTAGAGATTGGCTCTCCATTATCAAGAGAGGTGAGCAGTTCTTC; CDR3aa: CSARDWLSIIKRGEQFF
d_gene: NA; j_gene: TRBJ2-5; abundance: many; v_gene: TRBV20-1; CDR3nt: TGCAGTGCTAGGCCTGCCTCACTAGAAGTAGAGACCCAGTACTTC; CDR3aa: CSARPASLEVETQYF
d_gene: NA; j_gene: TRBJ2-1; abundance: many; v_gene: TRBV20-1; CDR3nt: TGCAGTGCCTCCTGCGGGTTGTACAATGAGCAGTTCTTC; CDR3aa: CSASCGLYNEQFF
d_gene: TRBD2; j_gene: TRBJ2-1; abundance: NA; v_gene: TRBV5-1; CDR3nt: TGCGCCAGCAGCCTAGCGGGCCCGGAACTTAATGAGCAGTTCTTC; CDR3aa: CASSLAGPELNEQFF
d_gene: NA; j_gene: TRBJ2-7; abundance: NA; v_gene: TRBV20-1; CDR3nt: TGCAGTGCTAGAGGAGCCGCAGGGGCCAGCTCCTACGAGCAGTACTTC; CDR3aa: CSARGAAGASSYEQYF
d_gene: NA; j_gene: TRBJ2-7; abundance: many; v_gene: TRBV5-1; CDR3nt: TGCGCCAGCTCGGACCGTGCCTACGAGCAGTACTTC; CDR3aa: CASSDRAYEQYF
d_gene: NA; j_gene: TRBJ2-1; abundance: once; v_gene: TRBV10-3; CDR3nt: TGTGTCATCGGAAACAATGAGCAGTTCTTC; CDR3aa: CVIGNNEQFF
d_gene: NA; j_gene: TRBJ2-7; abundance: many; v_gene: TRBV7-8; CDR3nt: TGTGCCAGCAGCCCTACCGCTAGGGACACCTACTACGAGCAGTACTTC; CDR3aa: CASSPTARDTYYEQYF
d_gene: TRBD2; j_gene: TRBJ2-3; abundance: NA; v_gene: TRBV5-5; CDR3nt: TGTGCCAGCAGACCACCGGGGACTAGCTTAAAGTATTTT; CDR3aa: CASRPPGTSLKYF
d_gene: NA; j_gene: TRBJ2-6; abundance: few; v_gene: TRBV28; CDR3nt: TGTGCCAGCAGTCGGTGGGCAGCGGCCAACGTCCTGACTTTC; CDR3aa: CASSRWAAANVLTF
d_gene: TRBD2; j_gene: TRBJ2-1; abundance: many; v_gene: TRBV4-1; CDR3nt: TGCGCCAGCAGCCCCCATCTCGGGGGGAGTCAGTTCTTC; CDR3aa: CASSPHLGGSQFF
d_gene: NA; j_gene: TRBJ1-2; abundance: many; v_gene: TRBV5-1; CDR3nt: TGCGCCAGCAGCCCTCTCGACAGCCACTATGGCTACACCTTC; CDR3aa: CASSPLDSHYGYTF
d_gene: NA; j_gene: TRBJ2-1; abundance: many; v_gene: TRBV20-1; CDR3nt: TGCAGTGCTAGACTTAGCGCCCCTTACAATGAGCAGTTCTTC; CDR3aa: CSARLSAPYNEQFF
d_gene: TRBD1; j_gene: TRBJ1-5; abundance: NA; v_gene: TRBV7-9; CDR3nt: TGTGCCAGCAGCTTATGGGGACAGTCCAATCAGCCCCAGCATTTT; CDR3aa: CASSLWGQSNQPQHF
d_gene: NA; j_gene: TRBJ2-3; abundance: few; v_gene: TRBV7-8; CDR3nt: TGTGCCAGCAGCTACGACTACGAAGCACAGGATACGCAGTATTTT; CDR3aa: CASSYDYEAQDTQYF
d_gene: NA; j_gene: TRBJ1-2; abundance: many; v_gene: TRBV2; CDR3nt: TGTGCCAGCAGCGAACCCGACGGGACTGAAATTGGCTACACCTTC; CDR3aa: CASSEPDGTEIGYTF